These T cell receptor beta chains were read from a single sample in a study of OX40 agonist ivuxolimab in advanced cancers. Produced via immunoSEQ multiplex PCR; TCRdb's table is partial and in-frame only. The table includes about 80,000 clones, approximately 85% detected once. The sample consisted of CD4+ or CD8+ T cells sorted from blood, taken in a trial of the OX40 agonist ivuxolimab. These receptors were taken from an adult with an advanced solid tumor such as melanoma, head and neck, liver or kidney cancer. Both conserved end residues are part of each CDR3. The D gene is left open where the match is weak. Not all rows give a size; the values are once, few, many and, for expanded clones, a class.

clone size	D gene	J gene	V gene	CDR3 protein	CDR3 DNA
-	TRBD2	TRBJ2-3	TRBV5-4	CASSFGGSRSDTQYF	TGTGCCAGCAGCTTTGGCGGGAGTAGGTCAGATACGCAGTATTTT
medium-sized	TRBD1	TRBJ1-1	TRBV5-6	CASSFRDRAFF	TGTGCCAGCAGCTTCCGGGACAGGGCTTTCTTT
few	-	TRBJ1-3	TRBV7-9	CASPRLREGNTIYF	TGTGCCAGCCCTAGACTTCGGGAGGGAAACACCATATATTTT
-	-	TRBJ1-4	TRBV10-3	CAIRSDVGEKLFF	TGTGCCATACGTTCAGACGTGGGTGAAAAACTGTTTTTT
-	-	TRBJ1-3	TRBV6-6	CASRFPAGNTIYF	TGTGCCAGCAGATTCCCCGCTGGAAACACCATATATTTT
many	-	TRBJ1-1	TRBV7-9	CASGARMNTEAFF	TGTGCCAGCGGCGCGAGGATGAACACTGAAGCTTTCTTT
-	TRBD2	TRBJ2-7	TRBV29-1	CSVEEGASGPEQYF	TGCAGCGTTGAAGAAGGGGCTAGCGGGCCCGAGCAGTACTTC
-	-	TRBJ1-5	TRBV5-8	CASGQTSKGNQPQHF	TGTGCCAGCGGCCAGACCTCAAAAGGCAATCAGCCCCAGCATTTT
-	TRBD2	TRBJ2-7	TRBV7-9	CASSTAWREGYEQYF	TGTGCCAGCAGCACCGCCTGGCGGGAGGGCTACGAGCAGTACTTC
once	-	TRBJ2-3	TRBV9	CASSKVGGTDTQYF	TGTGCCAGCAGCAAGGTAGGAGGGACAGATACGCAGTATTTT
-	TRBD1	TRBJ2-7	TRBV7-9	CASSLQGVGYEQYF	TGTGCCAGCAGCTTACAGGGGGTAGGCTACGAGCAGTACTTC
-	TRBD2	TRBJ2-7	TRBV7-2	CASSLGRLAGSEQYF	TGTGCCAGCAGCTTAGGACGACTAGCGGGAAGTGAGCAGTACTTC
few	-	TRBJ2-3	TRBV6-6	CASMLAGGGTQYF	TGTGCCAGCATGCTGGCAGGTGGGGGTACGCAGTATTTT
-	TRBD1	TRBJ1-1	TRBV5-1	CASSQRTGQNTEAFF	TGCGCCAGCAGCCAGCGGACAGGACAAAACACTGAAGCTTTCTTT
-	-	TRBJ1-2	TRBV20-1	CSAVDYGYTF	TGCAGTGCTGTGGACTATGGCTACACCTTC
-	-	TRBJ2-7	TRBV4-1	CASSPRGASSYEQYF	TGCGCCAGCAGCCCCCGAGGGGCCAGCTCCTACGAGCAGTACTTC
-	TRBD1	TRBJ1-1	TRBV7-9	CAGRGGGYTEAFF	TGTGCCGGCAGGGGAGGGGGCTACACTGAAGCTTTCTTT
-	TRBD1	TRBJ2-7	TRBV6-5	CASSYLPGQGALEQYF	TGTGCCAGCAGTTACTTACCGGGACAGGGGGCCCTCGAGCAGTACTTC
-	-	TRBJ2-1	TRBV6-6	CASSFGRLRWEQFF	TGTGCCAGCAGTTTTGGCCGCCTGAGGTGGGAGCAGTTCTTC
-	-	TRBJ1-1	TRBV29-1	CSVVTAEAFF	TGCAGCGTGGTGACAGCTGAAGCTTTCTTT
few	TRBD2	TRBJ2-1	TRBV7-2	CASSLAGTTSYNEQFF	TGTGCCAGCAGCTTAGCCGGGACTACCTCCTACAATGAGCAGTTCTTC
-	-	TRBJ1-4	TRBV4-1	CASRDPGSSFEKLFF	TGCGCCAGCAGGGATCCGGGGTCCTCCTTTGAAAAACTGTTTTTT
-	-	TRBJ1-3	TRBV2	CASTRERGEGNTIYF	TGTGCCAGCACCCGGGAAAGGGGGGAAGGAAACACCATATATTTT
-	-	TRBJ2-1	TRBV4-1	CASSQDQREQFF	TGCGCCAGCAGCCAAGATCAGAGGGAGCAGTTCTTC
-	-	TRBJ1-1	TRBV4-1	CASSQGGVAFF	TGCGCCAGCAGCCAAGGGGGGGTGGCTTTCTTT
-	-	TRBJ2-4	TRBV7-2	CASSLVFRAPKNIQYF	TGTGCCAGCAGCTTAGTTTTTCGGGCTCCCAAAAACATTCAGTACTTC
-	TRBD1	TRBJ1-1	TRBV4-2	CASSWGQSNTEAFF	TGTGCCAGCAGCTGGGGACAGTCTAACACTGAAGCTTTCTTT
-	-	TRBJ2-2	TRBV7-2	CASSPTGTRNTGELFF	TGTGCCAGCAGCCCGACTGGGACCAGGAACACCGGGGAGCTGTTTTTT
-	-	TRBJ1-3	TRBV9	CASSVASNSGNTIYF	TGTGCCAGCAGCGTAGCTAGCAACTCTGGAAACACCATATATTTT
-	TRBD2	TRBJ2-1	TRBV19	CASSSSGRAYNEQFF	TGTGCCAGTAGCTCTAGCGGGAGGGCCTACAATGAGCAGTTCTTC
-	-	TRBJ2-3	TRBV18	CASSSTDTQYF	TGTGCCAGCTCATCGACAGATACGCAGTATTTT
few	TRBD2	TRBJ2-4	TRBV7-8	CASSSFRLAGGPGKRIQYF	TGTGCCAGCAGCTCCTTTCGACTAGCGGGAGGGCCGGGGAAAAGGATTCAGTACTTC
-	-	TRBJ2-4	TRBV5-1	CASSPSLNIQYF	TGCGCCAGCAGTCCTAGCTTAAACATTCAGTACTTC
-	-	TRBJ1-5	TRBV7-2	CASSSGSQPQHF	TGTGCCAGCAGCTCCGGGAGTCAGCCCCAGCATTTT
once	TRBD1	TRBJ2-2	TRBV18	CASSPVTGDTGELFF	TGTGCCAGCTCACCAGTGACAGGGGACACCGGGGAGCTGTTTTTT
-	TRBD1	TRBJ1-5	TRBV19	CASTQTGIGPQHF	TGTGCCAGTACCCAGACAGGGATAGGGCCCCAGCATTTT
-	-	TRBJ1-4	TRBV7-9	CASSSGATNEKLFF	TGTGCCAGCAGCTCGGGAGCAACTAATGAAAAACTGTTTTTT
-	-	TRBJ1-1	TRBV2	CASNFRLGETEAFF	TGTGCCAGCAATTTCCGTTTGGGGGAAACTGAAGCTTTCTTT
few	-	TRBJ1-2	TRBV7-2	CASSLVTAPNYYGYTF	TGTGCCAGCAGCTTAGTTACAGCCCCAAACTACTATGGCTACACCTTC
-	TRBD2	TRBJ2-5	TRBV11-2	CASSLGRTSGEETQYF	TGTGCCAGCAGCTTAGGTCGCACTAGCGGGGAAGAGACCCAGTACTTC
few	-	TRBJ1-3	TRBV6-5	CASRTGNTIYF	TGTGCCAGCAGAACTGGAAACACCATATATTTT
-	-	TRBJ2-3	TRBV7-2	CASSLLGTDTQYF	TGTGCCAGCAGCTTGTTGGGGACAGATACGCAGTATTTT
-	TRBD1	TRBJ2-3	TRBV28	CASSGQGDFTDTQYF	TGTGCCTCCTCAGGACAGGGGGATTTCACAGATACGCAGTATTTT
-	TRBD2	TRBJ2-3	TRBV27	CASSFIAGESDTQYF	TGTGCCAGCAGTTTTATAGCGGGAGAGTCTGATACGCAGTATTTT